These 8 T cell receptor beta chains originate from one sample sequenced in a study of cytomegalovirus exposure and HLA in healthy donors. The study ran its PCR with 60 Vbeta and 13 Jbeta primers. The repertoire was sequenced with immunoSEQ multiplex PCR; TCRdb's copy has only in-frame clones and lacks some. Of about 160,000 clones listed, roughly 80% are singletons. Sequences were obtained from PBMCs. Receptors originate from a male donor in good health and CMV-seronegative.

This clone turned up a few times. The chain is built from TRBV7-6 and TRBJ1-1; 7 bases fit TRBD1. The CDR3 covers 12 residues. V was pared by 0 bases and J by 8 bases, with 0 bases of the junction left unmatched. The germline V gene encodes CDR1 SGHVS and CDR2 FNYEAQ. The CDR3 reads CASSLATGEAFF. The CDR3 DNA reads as TGTGCCAGCAGCTTAGCGACAGGGGAAGCTTTCTTT.

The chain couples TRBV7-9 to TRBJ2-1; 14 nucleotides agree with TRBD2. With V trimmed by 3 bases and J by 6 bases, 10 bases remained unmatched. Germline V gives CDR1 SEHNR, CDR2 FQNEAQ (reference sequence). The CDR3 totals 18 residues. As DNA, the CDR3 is TGTGCCAGCAGCTTCGGACTAGCGGGAGGCCCTACGACCAATGAGCAGTTCTTC. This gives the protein CASSFGLAGGPTTNEQFF.

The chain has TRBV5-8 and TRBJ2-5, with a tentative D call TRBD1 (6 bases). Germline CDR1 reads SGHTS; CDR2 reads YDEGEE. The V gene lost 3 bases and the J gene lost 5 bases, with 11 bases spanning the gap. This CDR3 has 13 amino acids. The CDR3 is CASSSRTVETQYF. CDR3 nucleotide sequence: TGTGCCAGCAGCTCGAGGACAGTTGAGACCCAGTACTTC.

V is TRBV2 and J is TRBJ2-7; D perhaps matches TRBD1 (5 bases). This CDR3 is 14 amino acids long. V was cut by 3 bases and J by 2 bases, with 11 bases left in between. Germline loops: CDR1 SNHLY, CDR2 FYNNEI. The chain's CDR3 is CASSDSDRAYEQYF. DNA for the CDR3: TGTGCCAGCAGTGATTCCGACAGAGCCTACGAGCAGTACTTC.

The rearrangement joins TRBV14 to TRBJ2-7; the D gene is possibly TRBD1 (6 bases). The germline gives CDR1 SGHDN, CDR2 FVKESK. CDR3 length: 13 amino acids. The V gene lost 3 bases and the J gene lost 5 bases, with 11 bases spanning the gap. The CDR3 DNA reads TGTGCCAGCAGCCAGGCAACAGGGAACGAGCAGTACTTC. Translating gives CASSQATGNEQYF.

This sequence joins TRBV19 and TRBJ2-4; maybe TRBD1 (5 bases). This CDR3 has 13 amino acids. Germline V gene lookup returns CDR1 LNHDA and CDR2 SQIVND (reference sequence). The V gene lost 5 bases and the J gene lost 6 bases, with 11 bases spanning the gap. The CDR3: CASSAGQGNIQYF. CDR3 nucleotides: TGTGCCAGTAGTGCAGGGCAGGGAAACATTCAGTACTTC.

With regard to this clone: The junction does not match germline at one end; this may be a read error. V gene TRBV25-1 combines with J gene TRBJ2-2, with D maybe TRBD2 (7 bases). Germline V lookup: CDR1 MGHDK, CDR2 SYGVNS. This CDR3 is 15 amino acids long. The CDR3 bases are TGTGCCAGCAGTGAACAGGGGAGGGGCACCTGGGAGCTGTTTTTT. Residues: CASSEQGRGTWELFF.

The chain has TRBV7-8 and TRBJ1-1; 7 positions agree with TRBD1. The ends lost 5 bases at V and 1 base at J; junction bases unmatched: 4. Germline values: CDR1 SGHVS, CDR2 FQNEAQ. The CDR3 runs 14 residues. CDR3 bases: TGTGCCAGCAGCCCTTGGACAGGGAACACTGAAGCTTTCTTT. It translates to CASSPWTGNTEAFF.